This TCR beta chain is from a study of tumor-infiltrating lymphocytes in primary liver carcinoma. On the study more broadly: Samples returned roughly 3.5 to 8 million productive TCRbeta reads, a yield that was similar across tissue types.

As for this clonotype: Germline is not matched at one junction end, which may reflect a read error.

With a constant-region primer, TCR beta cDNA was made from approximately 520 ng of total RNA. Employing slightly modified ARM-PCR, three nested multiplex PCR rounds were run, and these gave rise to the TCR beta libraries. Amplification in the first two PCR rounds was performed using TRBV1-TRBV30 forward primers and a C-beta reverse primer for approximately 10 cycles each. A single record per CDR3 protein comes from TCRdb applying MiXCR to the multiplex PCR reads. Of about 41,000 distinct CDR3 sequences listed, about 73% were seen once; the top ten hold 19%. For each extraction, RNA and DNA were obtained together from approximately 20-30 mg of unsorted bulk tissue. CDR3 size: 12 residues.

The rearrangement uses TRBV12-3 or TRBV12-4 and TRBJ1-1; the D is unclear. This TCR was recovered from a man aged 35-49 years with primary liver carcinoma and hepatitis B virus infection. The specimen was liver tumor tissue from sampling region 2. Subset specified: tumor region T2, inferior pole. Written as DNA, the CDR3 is TGTGGCAGCAGTTTTGAAGGAGGCTCGCCTTTCTTT. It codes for CGSSFEGGSPFF.